Listed below are T cell receptor beta chains from one sample, sequenced in a study of cytotoxic CD8 clonotypes in ibrutinib-treated CLL. Method: immunoSEQ multiplex PCR; TCRdb's copy keeps in-frame clones and lacks some. Here the sample spans more than 70,000 clones, more than 75% being singletons. Source: PBMCs, taken after 12 months of ibrutinib treatment. The receptors derive from a human donor with chronic lymphocytic leukemia. Each CDR3 is given with its conserved first and last residue. Each record gives: clone size, V gene, J gene, D gene, CDR3 protein, CDR3 DNA. D genes are given only for firm matches. Some rows mark clone size as missing; the rest say once, few, many or name a class of expanded clone.

.	TRBV4-2	TRBJ1-1	.	CASSQDWGTEAFF	TGTGCCAGCAGCCAAGATTGGGGCACTGAAGCTTTCTTT
.	TRBV7-9	TRBJ2-2	TRBD1	CASSFNLGRQGKSTGELFF	TGTGCCAGCAGCTTTAATTTGGGGCGACAGGGGAAGAGCACCGGGGAGCTGTTTTTT
once	TRBV7-2	TRBJ2-2	.	CASSPGPKLGELFF	TGTGCCAGCAGCCCAGGCCCGAAGCTGGGGGAGCTGTTTTTT
few	TRBV7-9	TRBJ2-1	.	CASSPRLPYYNEQFF	TGTGCCAGCAGCCCCCGCCTGCCGTATTACAATGAGCAGTTCTTC
.	TRBV19	TRBJ1-5	TRBD1	CASSIRDRAVNQPQHF	TGTGCCAGTAGTATACGGGACAGGGCTGTAAATCAGCCCCAGCATTTT
.	TRBV7-3	TRBJ1-2	.	CASSLLGGSRYGYTF	TGTGCCAGCAGCCTCCTCGGGGGTAGTAGGTATGGCTACACCTTC
many	TRBV4-1	TRBJ2-2	.	CASSQEGWEPKTGELFF	TGCGCCAGCAGCCAAGAGGGGTGGGAGCCAAAGACCGGGGAGCTGTTTTTT
.	TRBV6-6	TRBJ1-5	TRBD1	CASSYPGTAGGQPQHF	TGTGCCAGCAGTTACCCCGGGACAGCGGGCGGTCAGCCCCAGCATTTT
.	TRBV5-1	TRBJ2-7	TRBD2	CASSLGAGSGGTYEQYF	TGCGCCAGCAGCTTGGGGGCTGGTAGCGGGGGAACCTACGAGCAGTACTTC
.	TRBV5-5	TRBJ2-2	.	CASSLSGPGRELFF	TGTGCCAGCAGCTTGTCGGGGCCAGGCCGGGAGCTGTTTTTT
.	TRBV11-3	TRBJ2-2	.	CASRAPGAAGELFF	TGTGCCAGCAGGGCCCCGGGGGCTGCCGGGGAGCTGTTTTTT
.	TRBV7-2	TRBJ2-3	.	CASSKYTDTQYF	TGTGCCAGCAGCAAATACACAGATACGCAGTATTTT
.	TRBV7-3	TRBJ1-1	.	CASSPGQYTEAFF	TGTGCCAGCAGCCCCGGACAGTACACTGAAGCTTTCTTT
few	TRBV5-6	TRBJ2-2	TRBD1	CASSLTTGGWNTGELFF	TGTGCCAGCAGCTTGACCACAGGGGGCTGGAACACCGGGGAGCTGTTTTTT
.	TRBV2	TRBJ1-5	TRBD1	CASSSPRDRGLLGQPQHF	TGTGCCAGCAGTTCCCCCCGGGACAGGGGGCTGCTAGGTCAGCCCCAGCATTTT
.	TRBV19	TRBJ1-5	.	CASSIQGDQPQHF	TGTGCCAGTAGTATCCAGGGTGATCAGCCCCAGCATTTT
.	TRBV18	TRBJ1-5	.	CASSTQGLLGQPQHF	TGTGCCAGCTCCACCCAGGGACTCCTGGGTCAGCCCCAGCATTTT
few	TRBV30	TRBJ1-6	TRBD1	CAGTGEYNSPLHF	TGTGCCGGGACAGGGGAGTATAATTCACCCCTCCACTTT
few	TRBV2	TRBJ1-2	.	CASSETTVGAGYTF	TGTGCCAGCAGTGAAACAACAGTTGGGGCTGGCTACACCTTC
.	TRBV7-9	TRBJ2-7	.	CASSPPNRLGYEQYF	TGTGCCAGCAGCCCCCCCAACAGGTTGGGGTACGAGCAGTACTTC
.	TRBV7-2	TRBJ2-7	.	CASSAPGWGEQYF	TGTGCCAGCAGCGCTCCGGGGTGGGGTGAGCAGTACTTC
.	TRBV9	TRBJ2-5	TRBD2	CASSATSGGAQETQYF	TGTGCCAGCAGCGCGACTAGCGGGGGGGCCCAAGAGACCCAGTACTTC
.	TRBV7-2	TRBJ1-1	.	CASSSALATEAFF	TGTGCCAGCAGCTCCGCACTGGCCACTGAAGCTTTCTTT
.	TRBV5-1	TRBJ2-7	TRBD2	CASSPPGTSGRAEYF	TGCGCCAGCAGCCCCCCCGGGACTAGCGGGAGGGCGGAGTACTTC
.	TRBV11-2	TRBJ2-1	.	CASSAQGNEQFF	TGTGCCAGCAGCGCCCAGGGCAATGAGCAGTTCTTC
.	TRBV10-3	TRBJ1-5	.	CAIRGSPGQPQHF	TGTGCCATCAGGGGGTCCCCGGGGCAGCCCCAGCATTTT
medium-sized	TRBV11-3	TRBJ2-7	TRBD2	CASSKGASGRYEQYF	TGTGCCAGCAGCAAGGGGGCTAGCGGGAGGTACGAGCAGTACTTC
.	TRBV9	TRBJ2-7	.	CASSVALGPYEQYF	TGTGCCAGCAGCGTAGCCCTTGGCCCCTACGAGCAGTACTTC
.	TRBV6-6	TRBJ2-2	TRBD2	CASSYGLAGDTGELFF	TGTGCCAGCAGTTACGGGCTAGCGGGGGACACCGGGGAGCTGTTTTTT
.	TRBV7-2	TRBJ1-5	TRBD1	CASSRQGGQPQHF	TGTGCCAGCAGCAGGCAGGGGGGTCAGCCCCAGCATTTT
.	TRBV6-5	TRBJ1-5	TRBD1	CASSPRTGRQPQHF	TGTGCCAGCAGTCCCAGGACAGGGCGGCAGCCCCAGCATTTT
.	TRBV5-1	TRBJ2-1	.	CASSTGQGGNEQFF	TGCGCCAGCAGCACCGGGCAGGGGGGCAATGAGCAGTTCTTC
.	TRBV28	TRBJ1-5	TRBD1	CASSTGTVNQPQHF	TGTGCCAGCAGTACCGGGACAGTCAATCAGCCCCAGCATTTT
once	TRBV7-2	TRBJ2-7	.	CASSLGTEAYEQYF	TGTGCCAGCAGCTTGGGGACGGAAGCCTACGAGCAGTACTTC
.	TRBV10-3	TRBJ1-2	.	CAISQGGAGYTF	TGTGCCATCAGCCAAGGGGGGGCTGGCTACACCTTC
many	TRBV7-2	TRBJ1-2	.	CASRPSGAHGYTF	TGTGCCAGCAGACCCTCAGGGGCGCATGGCTACACCTTC
once	TRBV2	TRBJ1-2	.	CASVQLSGGYTF	TGTGCCAGCGTACAACTGAGCGGTGGCTACACCTTC
.	TRBV5-5	TRBJ2-7	TRBD1	CASRVTPGQGIHEQYF	TGTGCCAGCAGGGTAACGCCGGGACAGGGGATCCACGAGCAGTACTTC
few	TRBV7-2	TRBJ1-1	.	CASSLNYDTEAFF	TGTGCCAGCAGCTTAAACTACGACACTGAAGCTTTCTTT
.	TRBV7-3	TRBJ2-1	.	CASSLMGGDSYNEQFF	TGTGCCAGCAGCTTAATGGGCGGGGACTCCTACAATGAGCAGTTCTTC
.	TRBV7-9	TRBJ2-1	.	CASSPLDEQFF	TGTGCCAGCAGCCCCCTGGATGAGCAGTTCTTC
once	TRBV7-9	TRBJ1-6	.	CASSPLGQSNSPLHF	TGTGCCAGCAGCCCCCTCGGGCAGTCGAATTCACCCCTCCACTTT
.	TRBV27	TRBJ1-1	.	CASSLSPGGDAFF	TGTGCCAGCAGTTTATCCCCGGGTGGGGATGCTTTCTTT
.	TRBV18	TRBJ2-1	TRBD1	CASSPPGQGWNEQFF	TGTGCCAGCTCACCACCGGGACAGGGGTGGAATGAGCAGTTCTTC
.	TRBV27	TRBJ1-4	TRBD1	CASAGQFNEKLFF	TGTGCCAGCGCGGGACAGTTTAATGAAAAACTGTTTTTT
.	TRBV5-1	TRBJ2-2	.	CASSLVAPGRPVGTGELFF	TGCGCCAGCAGCTTGGTCGCTCCGGGGCGCCCCGTTGGGACCGGGGAGCTGTTTTTT
.	TRBV6-4	TRBJ2-1	.	CASSDSWGAYNEQFF	TGTGCCAGCAGTGACTCCTGGGGTGCCTACAATGAGCAGTTCTTC
large	TRBV23-1	TRBJ1-1	.	CAGRPYPDAFF	TGCGCCGGAAGACCCTACCCCGACGCTTTCTTT
few	TRBV27	TRBJ1-1	TRBD1	CASSNRQGLNPNTEAFF	TGTGCCAGCAGCAACCGACAGGGCCTAAACCCGAACACTGAAGCTTTCTTT
.	TRBV5-6	TRBJ2-5	TRBD2	CASSPGGGQETQYF	TGTGCCAGCAGCCCCGGGGGGGGACAAGAGACCCAGTACTTC
few	TRBV2	TRBJ2-7	TRBD1	CASFIPTGNYEQYF	TGTGCCAGCTTTATCCCGACAGGGAATTACGAGCAGTACTTC